The sequence of this T cell receptor (beta chain) was determined in a study of CD8 T cells in ankylosing spondylitis. Study conclusions and caveats: Blood from ankylosing spondylitis patients appeared to carry a characteristic roughly eight-variant TCR beta motif. CD8+ by phenotype, disease-linked clones were relatively rare in peripheral blood.

Germline CDR1 reads DFQATT; CDR2 reads SNEGSKA (reference sequence). The CDR3 is 14 residues long. Between the trimmed V and J ends, which lost 5 bases and 4 bases, there was a span of 15 bases. Quantitative 5'-RACE was performed with molecular barcodes, and it yielded the TCR beta libraries. TCRdb passed the 5' RACE reads through MiXCR, listing each CDR3 protein once. The data show about 140,000 distinct CDR3 sequences, with roughly 8% seen just once and 6% to 8% held by the top ten. This clonotype has at least ten counts. What it binds is unknown. The sequence was obtained from a male donor with ankylosing spondylitis. The chain is built from TRBV20-1 and TRBJ1-5, with D possibly matching TRBD1 (6 bases). Sequencing was performed on synovial fluid, either unsorted or a sorted T cell fraction (not recorded which). The CDR3 DNA reads as TGCAGTGCTGGCCGGACAGTAGGTAATCAGCCCCAGCATTTT. It yields the protein CSAGRTVGNQPQHF.